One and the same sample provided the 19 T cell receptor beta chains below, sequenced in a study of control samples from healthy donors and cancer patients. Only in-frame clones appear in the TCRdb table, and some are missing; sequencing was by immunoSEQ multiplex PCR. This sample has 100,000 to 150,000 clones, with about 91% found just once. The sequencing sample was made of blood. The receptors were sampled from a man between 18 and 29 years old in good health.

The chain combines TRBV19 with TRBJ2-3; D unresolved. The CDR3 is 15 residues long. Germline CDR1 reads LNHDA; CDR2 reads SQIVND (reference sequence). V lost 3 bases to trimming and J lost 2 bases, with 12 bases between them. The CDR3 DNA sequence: TGTGCCAGTAGTATCTCGGCTACGCTCACAGATACGCAGTATTTT. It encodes CASSISATLTDTQYF.

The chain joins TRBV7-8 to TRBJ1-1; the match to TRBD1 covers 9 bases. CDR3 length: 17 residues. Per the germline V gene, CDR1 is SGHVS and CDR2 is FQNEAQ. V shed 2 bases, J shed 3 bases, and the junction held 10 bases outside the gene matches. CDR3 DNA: TGTGCCAGCAGCTTATTCGGGGACAGGGATACTCACACTGAAGCTTTCTTT. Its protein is CASSLFGDRDTHTEAFF.

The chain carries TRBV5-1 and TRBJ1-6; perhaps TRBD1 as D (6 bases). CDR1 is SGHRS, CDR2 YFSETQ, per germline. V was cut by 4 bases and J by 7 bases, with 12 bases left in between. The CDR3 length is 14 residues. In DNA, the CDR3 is TGCGCCAGCAGCCCCGGACAGTCAAATTCACCCCTCCACTTT. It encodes CASSPGQSNSPLHF.

CDR3 bases: TGTGCCAGTAAGAGGGATGAAAAACTGTTTTTT. Encoded protein: CASKRDEKLFF. V is TRBV19 and J is TRBJ1-4; D remains unclear. This CDR3 has 11 amino acids. Trimming cost V 7 bases and J 6 bases, with 6 bases left between them. CDR1 is LNHDA, CDR2 SQIVND, per germline (reference sequence).

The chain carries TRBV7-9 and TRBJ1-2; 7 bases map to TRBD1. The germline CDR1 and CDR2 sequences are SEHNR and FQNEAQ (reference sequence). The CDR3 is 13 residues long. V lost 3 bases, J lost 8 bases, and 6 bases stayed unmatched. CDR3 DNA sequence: TGTGCCAGCAGCTTGACCAGGGGGGGAGGCTACACCTTC. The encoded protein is CASSLTRGGGYTF.

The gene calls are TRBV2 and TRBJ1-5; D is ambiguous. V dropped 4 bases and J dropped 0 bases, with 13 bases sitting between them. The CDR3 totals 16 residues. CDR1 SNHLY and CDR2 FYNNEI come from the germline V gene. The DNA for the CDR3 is TGTGCCAGCAGTGTTCAATGGCTGTATAGCAATCAGCCCCAGCATTTT. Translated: CASSVQWLYSNQPQHF.

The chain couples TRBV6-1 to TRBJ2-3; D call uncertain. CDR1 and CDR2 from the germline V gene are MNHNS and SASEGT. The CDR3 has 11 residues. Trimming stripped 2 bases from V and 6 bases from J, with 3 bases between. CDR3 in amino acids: CASSEIDTQYF. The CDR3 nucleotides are TGTGCCAGCAGTGAAATCGATACGCAGTATTTT.

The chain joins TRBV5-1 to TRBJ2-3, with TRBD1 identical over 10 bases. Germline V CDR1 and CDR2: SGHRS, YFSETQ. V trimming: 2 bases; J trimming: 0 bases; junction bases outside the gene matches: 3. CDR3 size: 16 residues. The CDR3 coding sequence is TGCGCCAGCAGCTTCCGGACAGGGGGAAGCACAGATACGCAGTATTTT. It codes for CASSFRTGGSTDTQYF.

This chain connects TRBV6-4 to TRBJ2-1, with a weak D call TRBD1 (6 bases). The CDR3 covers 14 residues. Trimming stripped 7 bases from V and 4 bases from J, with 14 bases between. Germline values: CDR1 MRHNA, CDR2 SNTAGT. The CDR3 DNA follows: TGTGCCAGCAACAAGGGTACAGGGTACAATGAGCAGTTCTTC. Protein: CASNKGTGYNEQFF.

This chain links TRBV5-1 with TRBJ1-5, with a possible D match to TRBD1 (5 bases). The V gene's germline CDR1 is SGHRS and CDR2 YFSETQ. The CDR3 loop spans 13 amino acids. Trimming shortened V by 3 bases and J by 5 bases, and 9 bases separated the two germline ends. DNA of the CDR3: TGCGCCAGCAGCTCTGAGGGGCATCAGCCCCAGCATTTT. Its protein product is CASSSEGHQPQHF.

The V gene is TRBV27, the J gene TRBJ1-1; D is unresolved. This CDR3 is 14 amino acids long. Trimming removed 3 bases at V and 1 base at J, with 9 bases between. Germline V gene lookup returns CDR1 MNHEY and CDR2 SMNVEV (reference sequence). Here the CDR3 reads CASSLESSNTEAFF. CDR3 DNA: TGTGCCAGCAGTTTGGAGTCGTCGAACACTGAAGCTTTCTTT.

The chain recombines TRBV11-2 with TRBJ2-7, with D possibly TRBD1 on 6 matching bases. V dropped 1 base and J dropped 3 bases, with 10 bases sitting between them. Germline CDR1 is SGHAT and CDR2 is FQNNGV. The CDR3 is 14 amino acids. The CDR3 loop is CASSLVTGYYEQYF. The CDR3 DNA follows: TGTGCCAGCAGCTTAGTCACAGGGTACTACGAGCAGTACTTC.

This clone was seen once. CDR3: CASSLGTVYGYTF. The CDR3 nucleotides read TGTGCCAGCAGCTTAGGGACAGTCTATGGCTACACCTTC. This chain connects TRBV7-2 to TRBJ1-2; tentatively, D is TRBD1 (6 bases). V was trimmed by 1 base and J by 4 bases, leaving 7 bases between them. In germline, CDR1 is SGHTA, CDR2 FQGNSA. There are 13 residues in the CDR3.

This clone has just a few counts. The CDR3 region is CASSLDDSASYEQYF. The CDR3 nucleotides are TGTGCCAGCAGCCTCGACGACAGTGCCTCCTACGAGCAGTACTTC. J is TRBJ2-7 and V is TRBV11-1, with D possibly TRBD1 on 5 matching bases. Trimming pared 5 bases from V and 0 bases from J, leaving 14 bases between. This CDR3 is built from 15 residues. The germline CDR1 and CDR2 sequences are SGHAT and FQDESV (reference sequence).

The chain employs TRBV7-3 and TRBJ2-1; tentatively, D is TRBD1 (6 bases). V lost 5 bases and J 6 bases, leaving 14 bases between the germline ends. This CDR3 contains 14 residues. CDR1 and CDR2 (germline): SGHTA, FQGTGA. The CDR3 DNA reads TGTGCCAGCAGCCCGACAGGTAATCGCAATGAGCAGTTCTTC. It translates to CASSPTGNRNEQFF.

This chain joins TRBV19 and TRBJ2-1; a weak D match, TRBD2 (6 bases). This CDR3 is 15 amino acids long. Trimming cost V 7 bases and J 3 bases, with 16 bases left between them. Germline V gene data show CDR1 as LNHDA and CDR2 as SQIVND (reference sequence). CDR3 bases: TGTGCCAGTACCGAGACCGGGACTCTCTACAATGAGCAGTTCTTC. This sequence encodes CASTETGTLYNEQFF.

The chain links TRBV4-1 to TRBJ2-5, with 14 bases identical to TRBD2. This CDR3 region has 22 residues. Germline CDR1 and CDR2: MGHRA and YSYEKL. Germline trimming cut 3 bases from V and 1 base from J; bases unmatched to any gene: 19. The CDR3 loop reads CASSHPPAGLAGDLGSQETQYF. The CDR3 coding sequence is TGCGCCAGCAGCCATCCACCTGCGGGACTAGCGGGGGATTTGGGGAGCCAAGAGACCCAGTACTTC.

This chain's CDR3 is CASSYHTSGETQYF. In nucleotides, the CDR3 is TGTGCCAGCAGTTACCACACTAGCGGAGAGACCCAGTACTTC. The genes are TRBV6-5 and TRBJ2-5; TRBD2 agrees at 8 bases. There are 14 residues in the CDR3. V shed 2 bases, J shed 4 bases, and the junction held 3 bases outside the gene matches. CDR1 is MNHEY, CDR2 SVGAGI, per germline.

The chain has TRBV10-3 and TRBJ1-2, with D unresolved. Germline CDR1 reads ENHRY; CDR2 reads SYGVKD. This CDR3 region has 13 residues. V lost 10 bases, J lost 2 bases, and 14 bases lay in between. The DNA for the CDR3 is TGTGCCAGTAGCCACGCCGGAAACTATGGCTACACCTTC. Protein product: CASSHAGNYGYTF.